A single sample is the source of the 5 T cell receptor beta chains below, sequenced in a study of blood T cell repertoires in COVID-19. Produced via immunoSEQ multiplex PCR; TCRdb's table is partial and in-frame only. The repertoire holds 400,000 or so clones, with about 87% as singletons. Sequencing input: PBMCs or T cells enriched from blood (not recorded which). All receptors come from a man in his forties or fifties in a cohort exposed to, infected with or recovered from COVID-19 (not recorded which).

This rearrangement joins TRBV10-1 to TRBJ2-1, with 9 positions matching TRBD2. V shed 0 bases and J 9 bases; nucleotides not matched to a gene: 9. Germline-derived CDR1 and CDR2 are WNHNN and SYGVQD (reference sequence). There are 16 residues in the CDR3. CDR3 sequence: CASSESASGNRAEQFF. The CDR3 DNA reads TGCGCCAGCAGTGAGTCTGCTAGCGGGAATCGGGCTGAGCAGTTCTTC.

This clone was found once. V usage is TRBV3-1 (or the pseudogene TRBV3-2) and J usage is TRBJ2-7; 10 bases fit TRBD2. The CDR3 runs to 15 residues. The germline CDR1 and CDR2 sequences are LGHDT and YNNKEL (reference sequence). The V gene end was trimmed by 1 base and the J gene end by 5 bases; junction bases not matched to a gene: 5. The CDR3 DNA reads as TGTGCCAGCAGCCAAGGTACTAGCGGGATCGACGAGCAGTACTTC. Translating gives CASSQGTSGIDEQYF.

This clone has more than one count but fewer than ten. The rearrangement links TRBV7-2 to TRBJ1-4; D call uncertain. In germline, CDR1 is SGHTA, CDR2 FQGNSA. The V end lost 3 bases, the J end lost 0 bases, and 8 bases lay between the germline ends. The CDR3 is 15 amino acids. CDR3 nucleotide sequence: TGTGCCAGCAGCTTTAACGGTGCAACTAATGAAAAACTGTTTTTT. Its protein is CASSFNGATNEKLFF.

V is TRBV7-8 and J is TRBJ1-5; D is unclear. Germline V gene sequence: CDR1 SGHVS, CDR2 FQNEAQ. Trimming took 6 bases from V and 7 from J, leaving 13 bases between them. This CDR3 contains 13 residues. For the CDR3, the DNA is TGTGCCAGCAGTCCCGGATGGCGGCAGCCCCAGCATTTT. This translates into CASSPGWRQPQHF.

This chain links TRBV21-1 with TRBJ2-6; the D call TRBD2 from the table was never checked on the DNA. TRBV21-1 is tagged as a pseudogene. This CDR3 comprises 16 residues. The CDR3 sequence is CASSKVEGPGANVLTF. The CDR3 nucleotides read TGTGCCAGCAGCAAAGTAGAGGGTCCGGGGGCCAACGTCCTGACTTTC.